The 19 T cell receptor beta chains presented below share a single source sample, sequenced in a study of cytomegalovirus exposure and HLA in healthy donors (dated by TCRdb to between 2016 and 2019). To prepare the library, the immunoSEQ multiplex PCR assay was applied. A mixture of 60 forward primers for TCR Vbeta segments and 13 reverse primers for TCR Jbeta segments was used in the multiplex PCR. Imported from immuneACCESS, the table was reduced by TCRdb to in-frame sequences with V and J called. These copies leave out some clones; in studies compared against another copy, an unresolved V gene accounts for under half, and the cause of the remainder is not known. This sample gives 80,000 to 100,000 clones in total; 81% of them show up just once. The ten largest clones represent roughly 5.1% of the sample. Source material: PBMCs. All receptors come from a man aged 35-49 years in good health and CMV-seropositive.

V gene TRBV27 combines with J gene TRBJ2-7; 13 bases are a match to TRBD2. Germline V gene data show CDR1 as MNHEY and CDR2 as SMNVEV (reference sequence). CDR3 size: 13 residues. CDR3 DNA sequence: TGTGTCGTAAGGACTAGCGGGAGTTACGAGCAGTACTTC. Its protein product is CVVRTSGSYEQYF.

This sequence joins TRBV5-4 and TRBJ1-4, with 9 bases matching TRBD1. The CDR3 has 15 residues. Trimming took 4 bases from V and 4 from J; bases not matched to a gene: 5. Germline values: CDR1 SGHNT, CDR2 YYREEE (reference sequence). CDR3 nucleotide sequence: TGTGCCAGCAGCCCCGGACAGGGGCTTAATGAAAAACTGTTTTTT. Amino acid sequence: CASSPGQGLNEKLFF.

The rearrangement uses TRBV5-1 and TRBJ1-1, with TRBD1 identical over 10 bases. Germline CDR1 is SGHRS and CDR2 is YFSETQ. V was clipped by 4 bases and J by 2 bases; unmatched bases: 8. CDR3 length equals 16 residues. The CDR3 protein is CASSHGTGVINTEAFF. DNA of the CDR3: TGCGCCAGCAGCCACGGGACAGGGGTGATCAACACTGAAGCTTTCTTT.

This clone was seen a single time. V gene TRBV25-1 combines with J gene TRBJ2-5, with 10 bases matching TRBD2. This CDR3 is built from 18 residues. V shed 2 bases and J 5 bases; nucleotides not matched to a gene: 14. Looked up from germline, CDR1 is MGHDK and CDR2 is SYGVNS. In DNA form, the CDR3 reads TGTGCCAGCAGTGAACAAAGGAGCGGGGGGGACTGGGGGGAGACCCAGTACTTC. Translated, it gives CASSEQRSGGDWGETQYF.

The J gene is TRBJ1-2, the V gene TRBV30, with 8 nucleotides matching TRBD1. This CDR3 is 14 amino acids long. J was trimmed by 6 bases and V by 5 bases; bases with no gene match: 11. The V gene's germline CDR1 is GTSNPN and CDR2 SVGIG (reference sequence). CDR3 protein: CAWQGTGQLHGYTF. As DNA, the CDR3 is TGTGCCTGGCAAGGGACAGGACAGCTTCATGGCTACACCTTC.

V and J are TRBV28 and TRBJ2-1; D might be TRBD2 (5 bases). The germline V gene encodes CDR1 MDHEN and CDR2 SYDVKM. Trimming pared 1 base from V and 6 bases from J, leaving 13 bases between. The CDR3 consists of 15 residues. Here the CDR3 reads CASSLSLASVNEQFF. In DNA, the CDR3 is TGTGCCAGCAGTTTATCCCTAGCCAGCGTCAATGAGCAGTTCTTC.

This CDR3 is CASSMADRNYGYTF. CDR3 sequence (DNA): TGTGCCAGCAGCATGGCGGACAGAAACTATGGCTACACCTTC. The V gene is TRBV5-5, the J gene TRBJ1-2; weak D call: TRBD1 (6 bases). Germline assignment: CDR1 SGHKS and CDR2 YYEKEE (reference sequence). CDR3 length: 14 residues. Trimming removed 4 bases from V and 2 bases from J, with 12 bases in between.

This sequence joins TRBV7-2 and TRBJ2-5; 8 bases are shared with TRBD2. Germline V gives CDR1 SGHTA, CDR2 FQGNSA. This CDR3 has 14 residues. Trimming took 5 bases from V and 4 from J; bases not matched to a gene: 6. The CDR3 nucleotides are TGTGCCAGCAGCCCACGTAGCGGGACAGAGACCCAGTACTTC. It codes for CASSPRSGTETQYF.

The chain employs TRBV5-4 and TRBJ1-2; no clear D. Germline loops: CDR1 SGHNT, CDR2 YYREEE (reference sequence). The V end lost 4 bases, the J end lost 3 bases, and 13 bases lay between the germline ends. The CDR3 is 14 residues long. CDR3 amino acids: CASSTGRAYYGYTF. For the CDR3, the DNA is TGTGCCAGCAGCACCGGGCGGGCATACTATGGCTACACCTTC.

V gene TRBV10-2 combines with J gene TRBJ2-5; the D gene is possibly TRBD1 (6 bases). The assigned J gene may be wrong: the sequence end matches TRBJ2-7 better. Germline V gives CDR1 WSHSY, CDR2 SAAADI. The CDR3 has 15 amino acids. CDR3 sequence: CASSEGGRITYEQYF. The CDR3 DNA reads TGCGCCAGCAGTGAGGGGGGCCGGATCACCTACGAGCAGTACTTC.

This chain connects TRBV10-3 to TRBJ2-3, with TRBD1 as a possible D gene (6 bases). CDR3 length: 15 residues. Germline V gives CDR1 ENHRY, CDR2 SYGVKD. The V gene lost 6 bases and the J gene lost 3 bases, with 16 bases spanning the gap. CDR3 protein: CAIRGSGVSTDTQYF. CDR3 in DNA: TGTGCCATCAGGGGGTCAGGGGTTAGTACAGATACGCAGTATTTT.

This clone has a handful of counts. The V and J genes are TRBV10-3 and TRBJ1-2; possible D gene TRBD1, 6 bases. The V gene's germline CDR1 is ENHRY and CDR2 SYGVKD. The CDR3 length is 15 residues. Deletions cut 6 bases from V and 3 bases from J, with 17 bases between. CDR3 sequence reads: CAIRPTGTGDYGYTF. DNA of the CDR3: TGTGCCATCAGACCCACAGGGACCGGCGACTATGGCTACACCTTC.

The chain is built from TRBV5-1 and TRBJ2-1; TRBD1 might be the D (6 bases). This CDR3 has 16 residues. Germline V gene sequence: CDR1 SGHRS, CDR2 YFSETQ. V was trimmed by 0 bases and J by 3 bases, leaving 13 bases between them. The CDR3 nucleotides are TGCGCCAGCAGCTTGGCCTTTGGACAGCGCTACAATGAGCAGTTCTTC. Its translation: CASSLAFGQRYNEQFF. The variable domain in full, completed from reference TRBV5-1 and TRBJ2-1, reads KAGVTQTPRYLIKTRGQQVTLSCSPISGHRSVSWYQQTPGQGLQFLFEYFSETQRNKGNFPGRFSGRQFSNSRSEMNVSTLELGDSALYLCASSLAFGQRYNEQFFGPGTRLTVL.

The rearrangement uses TRBV5-8 and TRBJ1-1; TRBD1 matches 8 bases. Looked up from germline, CDR1 is SGHTS and CDR2 is YDEGEE. The CDR3 covers 15 residues. Losses at the gene ends were 4 bases for V and 1 base for J; bases not matched to a gene: 6. CDR3 amino acids: CASSLGQGRNTEAFF. CDR3 in DNA: TGTGCCAGCAGCCTAGGACAGGGTCGGAACACTGAAGCTTTCTTT.

The chain is built from TRBV7-5 and TRBJ2-3; TRBD2 is the table's D call, not checked against the DNA. TRBV7-5 is given as a pseudogene. The CDR3 runs 15 residues. The CDR3 bases are TGTGCCAGAAGCTTAGGAGGCGGAAACACAGATACGCAGTATTTT. This codes for CARSLGGGNTDTQYF.

V usage is TRBV23-1 and J usage is TRBJ2-7; 10 bases are shared with TRBD2. TRBV23-1 is classed as an ORF, of uncertain function. The CDR3 is made up of 14 amino acids. Germline trimming cut 7 bases from V and 1 base from J; bases unmatched to any gene: 4. The CDR3 DNA follows: TGCGCCAGCAAGACTAGCGGGCGATCCTACGAGCAGTACTTC. This translates into CASKTSGRSYEQYF.

The CDR3 nucleotides read TGTGCCAGCAGCACAGACATGCGGGGGGACATTCAGTACTTC. It is translated as CASSTDMRGDIQYF. The chain combines TRBV7-9 with TRBJ2-4; 8 bases match TRBD2. This CDR3 spans 14 amino acids. The V segment lost 5 bases and the J segment 8 bases; nucleotides outside the gene matches: 8. Germline V CDR1 and CDR2: SEHNR, FQNEAQ (reference sequence).

In this sample, this clone turned up once. This sequence joins TRBV2 and TRBJ2-3, with D perhaps TRBD2 (6 bases). The CDR3 extends over 15 amino acids. The germline V gene encodes CDR1 SNHLY and CDR2 FYNNEI. The germline V and J ends were trimmed by 7 bases and 0 bases, with 14 bases remaining between them. The chain's CDR3 is CASIRDSPSTDTQYF. Written as DNA, the CDR3 is TGTGCCAGCATTAGGGACTCGCCGAGCACAGATACGCAGTATTTT.

The chain joins TRBV30 to TRBJ2-7, with TRBD1 matching 9 bases. The CDR3 is 12 amino acids. With 8 bases clipped from V and 3 bases from J, the junction kept 5 bases outside the gene matches. Germline values: CDR1 GTSNPN, CDR2 SVGIG (reference sequence). As DNA, the CDR3 is TGTGCCCTTACAGGGGGCATCTACGAGCAGTACTTC. Its protein product is CALTGGIYEQYF.